A single sample gave rise to the 9 T cell receptor beta chains below, sequenced in a study of T cell responses to AZD1222 COVID-19 vaccine. Assay: immunoSEQ multiplex PCR; the TCRdb copy retains only in-frame clones and omits some. The sample consists of about 60,000 clones, about 83% of them appearing once. The sample consisted of peripheral blood, taken on day 0 of AZD1222 vaccination. The source is an adult in good health.

This chain joins TRBV9 and TRBJ2-3; D is ambiguous. V shed 4 bases and J shed 8 bases, with 8 bases lying between them. Germline values: CDR1 SGDLS, CDR2 YYNGEE. CDR3 length: 11 amino acids. CDR3 protein: CASSLGGTQYF. CDR3 coding DNA: TGTGCCAGCAGCTTGGGTGGTACGCAGTATTTT. Combining the CDR3 with reference TRBV9 and TRBJ2-3 gives the whole variable domain DSGVTQTPKHLITATGQRVTLRCSPRSGDLSVYWYQQSLDQGLQFLIQYYNGEERAKGNILERFSAQQFPDLHSELNLSSLELGDSALYFCASSLGGTQYFGPGTRLTVL.

The rearrangement uses TRBV5-4 and TRBJ2-7; tentative D call: TRBD2 (5 bases). Looked up from germline, CDR1 is SGHNT and CDR2 is YYREEE (reference sequence). The germline V and J ends were trimmed by 2 bases and 5 bases, with 14 bases remaining between them. This CDR3 region has 14 residues. The CDR3 bases are TGTGCCAGCAGCTTCGACCTAGCAGTCAACGAGCAGTACTTC. Amino acids: CASSFDLAVNEQYF.

The genes are TRBV4-2 and TRBJ2-3; a possible D gene is TRBD2 (6 bases). V shed 1 base and J shed 1 base, with 12 bases lying between them. This CDR3 region has 16 residues. The germline V gene encodes CDR1 LGHNA and CDR2 YNFKEQ. CDR3 sequence reads: CASSQAPGLGTDTQYF. The DNA for the CDR3 is TGTGCCAGCAGCCAAGCCCCGGGACTGGGCACAGATACGCAGTATTTT.

The V call is TRBV27, the J call TRBJ2-5; 7 bases fit TRBD2. Germline lookup yields CDR1 MNHEY and CDR2 SMNVEV (reference sequence). After removal of 6 bases from V and 2 bases from J, the junction contained 3 bases not matched to a gene. The CDR3 runs to 13 residues. The CDR3 loop is CASSMGGQETQYF. The CDR3 DNA reads as TGTGCCAGCAGCATGGGGGGGCAAGAGACCCAGTACTTC.

The rearrangement links TRBV10-1 to TRBJ2-1; D possibly matches TRBD1 or TRBD2 (5 bases each). The CDR3 spans 18 residues. V lost 1 base, J lost 0 bases, and 16 bases lay in between. The germline gives CDR1 WNHNN, CDR2 SYGVQD (reference sequence). The CDR3 bases are TGCGCCAGCAGTGAGTTAGGGACGGCCATTAACTCCTACAATGAGCAGTTCTTC. It yields the protein CASSELGTAINSYNEQFF.

The chain links TRBV3-1 (or the pseudogene TRBV3-2) to TRBJ1-1; tentative D call: TRBD1 (6 bases). Germline-derived CDR1 and CDR2 are LGHDT and YNNKEL (reference sequence). V was shortened by 5 bases and J by 1 base, with 11 bases between the two germline ends. The CDR3 sequence is 14 residues long. CDR3 sequence reads: CASSYRERNTEAFF. The CDR3 DNA reads as TGTGCCAGCAGCTACAGGGAGAGGAACACTGAAGCTTTCTTT.

The chain has TRBV19 and TRBJ2-7; 7 bases map to TRBD2. The CDR3 covers 14 residues. Germline CDR1 reads LNHDA; CDR2 reads SQIVND (reference sequence). Trimming took 5 bases from V and 4 from J; bases not matched to a gene: 8. CDR3 DNA sequence: TGTGCCAGTAGTGGCTGGCGGGGGAGGTACGAGCAGTACTTC. It yields the protein CASSGWRGRYEQYF. Full variable domain (missing parts from reference TRBV19 and TRBJ2-7): DGGITQSPKYLFRKEGQNVTLSCEQNLNHDAMYWYRQDPGQGLRLIYYSQIVNDFQKGDIAEGYSVSREKKESFPLTVTSAQKNPTAFYLCASSGWRGRYEQYFGPGTRLTVT.

V usage is TRBV3-1 (or the pseudogene TRBV3-2) and J usage is TRBJ1-2, with 9 bases matching TRBD1. V lost 4 bases, J lost 8 bases, and 14 bases stayed unmatched. The germline CDR1 and CDR2 sequences are LGHDT and YNNKEL (reference sequence). The CDR3 is made up of 16 amino acids. The DNA for the CDR3 is TGTGCCAGCAGCCCCTTCCGGGACAGGGCTTTGTGGGGCTACACCTTC. Its translation is CASSPFRDRALWGYTF.

The V call is TRBV9, the J call TRBJ2-4; D unclear. CDR3 length equals 13 residues. V shed 4 bases and J shed 9 bases, with 14 bases lying between them. CDR1 SGDLS and CDR2 YYNGEE come from the germline V gene. DNA of the CDR3: TGTGCCAGCAGCCCCGGTAATGTAGGCATTCAGTACTTC. Translated, it gives CASSPGNVGIQYF.